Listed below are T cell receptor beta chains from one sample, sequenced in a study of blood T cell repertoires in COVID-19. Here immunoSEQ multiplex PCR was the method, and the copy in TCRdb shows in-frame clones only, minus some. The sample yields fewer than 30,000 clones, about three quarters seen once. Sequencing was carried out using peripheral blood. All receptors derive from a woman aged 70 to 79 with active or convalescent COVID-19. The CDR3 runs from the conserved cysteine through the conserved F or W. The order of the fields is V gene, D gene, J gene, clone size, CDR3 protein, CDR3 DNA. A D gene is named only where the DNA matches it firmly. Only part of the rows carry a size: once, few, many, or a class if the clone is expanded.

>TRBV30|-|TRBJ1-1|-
CAWSRTEAFF
TGTGCCTGGAGTAGGACAGAAGCTTTCTTT
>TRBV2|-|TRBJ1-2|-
CASSGTDLGYTF
TGTGCCAGCAGTGGGACAGACCTTGGCTACACCTTC
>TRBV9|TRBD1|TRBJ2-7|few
CASSPDPRRTGDYYEQYF
TGTGCCAGCAGCCCAGACCCACGACGTACAGGGGATTACTACGAGCAGTACTTC
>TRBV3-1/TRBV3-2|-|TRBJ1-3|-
CASSQRAGRNTIYF
TGTGCCAGCAGCCAAAGGGCAGGGCGAAACACCATATATTTT
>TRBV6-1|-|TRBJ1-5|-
CASSETGRGKHQPQHF
TGTGCCAGCAGTGAGACGGGGAGGGGGAAGCATCAGCCCCAGCATTTT
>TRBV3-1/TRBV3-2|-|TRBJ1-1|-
CASSQGRNTEAFF
TGTGCCAGCAGCCAAGGGAGGAACACTGAAGCTTTCTTT
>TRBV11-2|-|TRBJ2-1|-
CASSLAGNEQFF
TGTGCCAGCAGCTTAGCCGGGAATGAGCAGTTCTTC
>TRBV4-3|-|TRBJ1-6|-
CASGGNERNSPLHF
TGCGCCAGCGGAGGGAACGAGCGGAATTCACCCCTCCACTTT
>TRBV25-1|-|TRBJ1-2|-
CASSGLGEENYGYTF
TGTGCCAGCAGTGGGTTGGGGGAGGAGAACTATGGCTACACCTTC
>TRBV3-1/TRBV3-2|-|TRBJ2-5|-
CASNRRETETQYF
TGTGCCAGCAACCGTAGAGAAACAGAGACCCAGTACTTC
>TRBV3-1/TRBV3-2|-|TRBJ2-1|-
CASSPSWNEQFF
TGTGCCAGCAGCCCAAGCTGGAATGAGCAGTTCTTC
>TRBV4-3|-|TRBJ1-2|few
CASSQDRGSAANYGYTF
TGCGCCAGCAGCCAAGATAGAGGGTCGGCAGCCAACTATGGCTACACCTTC
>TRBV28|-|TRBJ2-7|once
CASSPLGQKGTYEQYF
TGTGCCAGCAGTCCTTTGGGACAAAAGGGCACCTACGAGCAGTACTTC
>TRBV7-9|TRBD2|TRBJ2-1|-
CASSPKREKMYEQFF
TGTGCCAGCAGCCCCAAGCGGGAGAAGATGTATGAGCAGTTCTTC
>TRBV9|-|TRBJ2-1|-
CASSPRGSYNEQFF
TGTGCCAGCAGCCCCCGAGGGAGCTACAATGAGCAGTTCTTC
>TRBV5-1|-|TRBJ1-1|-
CASSSRLGGIRAFF
TGCGCCAGCAGCTCGCGCCTGGGGGGGATAAGGGCTTTCTTT
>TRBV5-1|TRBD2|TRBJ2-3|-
CASSLRREADTDTQYF
TGCGCCAGCAGCTTAAGGCGGGAGGCCGACACAGATACGCAGTATTTT
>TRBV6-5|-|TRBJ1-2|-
CASKPYTGNGYTF
TGTGCCAGCAAACCGTATACAGGGAATGGCTACACCTTC
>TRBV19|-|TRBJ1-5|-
CASSIGGRGLQPQHF
TGTGCCAGTAGTATAGGAGGTAGAGGTCTTCAGCCCCAGCATTTT
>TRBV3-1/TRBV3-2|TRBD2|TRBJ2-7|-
CASSLKSQGGYEQYF
TGTGCCAGCAGCCTCAAAAGCCAGGGAGGGTACGAGCAGTACTTC
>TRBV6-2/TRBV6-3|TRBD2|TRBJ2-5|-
CASSPLRLAGFRETQYF
TGTGCCAGCAGTCCCCTCCGACTAGCGGGGTTTCGGGAGACCCAGTACTTC
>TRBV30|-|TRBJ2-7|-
CAWSTRDEQYF
TGTGCCTGGAGTACCAGGGATGAGCAGTACTTC
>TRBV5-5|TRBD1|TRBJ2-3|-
CASSYTQGDTQYF
TGTGCCAGCAGCTATACACAGGGGGATACGCAGTATTTT
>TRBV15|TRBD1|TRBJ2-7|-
CATSVSGQGSDEQYF
TGTGCCACCAGCGTGTCGGGACAGGGATCAGACGAGCAGTACTTC
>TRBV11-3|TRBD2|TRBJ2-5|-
CASSLGVQASGSETQYF
TGTGCCAGCAGCTTAGGGGTACAGGCTAGCGGGAGCGAGACCCAGTACTTC
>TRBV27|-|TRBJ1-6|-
CASSFRGNSPLHF
TGTGCCAGCAGTTTCAGGGGAAATTCACCCCTCCACTTT
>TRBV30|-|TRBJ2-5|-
CAWSVPLQGLQETQYF
TGTGCCTGGAGTGTACCGCTGCAGGGCCTTCAAGAGACCCAGTACTTC
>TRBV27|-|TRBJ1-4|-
CASSLSGATNEKLFF
TGTGCCAGCAGTTTATCCGGGGCAACTAATGAAAAACTGTTTTTT
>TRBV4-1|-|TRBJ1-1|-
CASSQESQTKAFF
TGCGCCAGCAGCCAAGAATCCCAGACAAAAGCTTTCTTT
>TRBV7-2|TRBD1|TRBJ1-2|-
CASSPGQARSGGYTF
TGTGCCAGCAGCCCCGGACAGGCCCGGTCGGGTGGCTACACCTTC
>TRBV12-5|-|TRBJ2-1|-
CASGLVLLGGTSYNEQFF
TGTGCTAGTGGTTTGGTACTACTTGGGGGGACGTCCTACAATGAGCAGTTCTTC
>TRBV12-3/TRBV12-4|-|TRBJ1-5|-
CASSPTGNKPQHF
TGTGCCAGCAGTCCAACAGGGAATAAGCCCCAGCATTTT
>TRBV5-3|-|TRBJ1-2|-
CARSRIRRVTGLYGYTF
TGTGCCAGAAGCCGAATCCGCCGGGTTACGGGATTATATGGCTACACCTTC
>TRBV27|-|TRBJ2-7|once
CASSSLGVRDVEQYF
TGTGCCAGCAGTTCCTTGGGCGTCAGGGATGTCGAGCAGTACTTC
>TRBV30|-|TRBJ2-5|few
CAWSVGLGANQETQYF
TGTGCCTGGAGTGTGGGTCTAGGGGCCAACCAAGAGACCCAGTACTTC
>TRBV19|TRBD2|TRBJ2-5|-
CASSNLFSSGSPETQYF
TGTGCCAGTAGTAACCTCTTCTCTAGCGGGAGTCCAGAGACCCAGTACTTC
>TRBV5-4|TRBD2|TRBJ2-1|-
CASSIPGLAGNNEQFF
TGTGCCAGCAGCATTCCGGGACTAGCGGGAAACAATGAGCAGTTCTTC
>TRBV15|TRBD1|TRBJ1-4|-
CATSRAQGFTNEKLFF
TGTGCCACCAGCAGAGCACAGGGGTTTACTAATGAAAAACTGTTTTTT
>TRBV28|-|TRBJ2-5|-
CASSSVTIGGVETQYF
TGTGCCAGCAGTTCTGTGACTATCGGGGGAGTAGAGACCCAGTACTTC
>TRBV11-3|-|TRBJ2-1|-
CASSLGSGVVDEQFF
TGTGCCAGCAGCTTAGGTTCAGGGGTAGTGGATGAGCAGTTCTTC
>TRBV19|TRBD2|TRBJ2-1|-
CASSSPGTSGNEQFF
TGTGCCAGTAGTAGCCCCGGGACTAGCGGCAATGAGCAGTTCTTC
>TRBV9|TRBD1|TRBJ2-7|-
CASSTQTGSYEQYF
TGTGCCAGCAGTACCCAGACAGGGAGCTACGAGCAGTACTTC
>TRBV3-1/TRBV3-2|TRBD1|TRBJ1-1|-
CASSQVSGRGKAFF
TGTGCCAGCAGCCAAGTAAGTGGCAGGGGGAAAGCTTTCTTT
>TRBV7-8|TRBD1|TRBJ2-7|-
CASSTGQGASEQYF
TGTGCCAGCAGCACAGGACAGGGGGCGTCTGAGCAGTACTTC
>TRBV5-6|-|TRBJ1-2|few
CASSLRFYRADGYTF
TGTGCCAGCAGCTTGAGGTTTTACAGGGCCGATGGCTACACCTTC
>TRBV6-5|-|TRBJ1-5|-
CASSPRANQPQHF
TGTGCCAGCTCCCCCAGGGCGAATCAGCCCCAGCATTTT
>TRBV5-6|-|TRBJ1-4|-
CASSLRGHNEKLFF
TGTGCCAGCAGCTTGAGGGGTCATAATGAAAAACTGTTTTTT
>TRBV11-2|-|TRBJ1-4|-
CASRTTRGGEKLFF
TGTGCCAGCAGGACTACCCGGGGAGGTGAAAAACTGTTTTTT
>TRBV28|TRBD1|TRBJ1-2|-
CASSFPQGAVYGYTF
TGTGCCAGCAGTTTCCCACAGGGGGCGGTCTATGGCTACACCTTC
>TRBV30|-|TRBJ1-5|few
CAWSHTVSNQPQHF
TGTGCCTGGAGCCATACAGTTAGCAATCAGCCCCAGCATTTT
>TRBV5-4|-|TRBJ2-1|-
CASSLRGYEQFF
TGTGCCAGCAGCCTCAGGGGTTATGAGCAGTTCTTC
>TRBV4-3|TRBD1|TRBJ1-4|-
CASSQDQGEGGFNEKLFF
TGCGCCAGCAGCCAAGATCAGGGGGAAGGGGGCTTTAATGAAAAACTGTTTTTT